This TCR beta chain was observed in a study of T cell responses to AZD1222 COVID-19 vaccine. Points on this clone: Its antigen is still unknown.

Profiling relied on immunoSEQ multiplex PCR, and the TCRdb table lists in-frame clones only, not all of them. The table records around 150,000 clones, approximately 90% of them present only once. Findings and caveats of the study: Vaccine-associated CD4 TCRs spanned spike, dominant at 160-218 and 743-854. No day 14 peak samples; only post-peak repertoires were characterized. The study found Spike-specific TCR breadth and depth rose after two AZD1222 doses.

The material was peripheral blood, obtained on day 0 of AZD1222 vaccination. The sequence came from an adult in good health.

The CDR3 nucleotides are TGTGCCATCAGTGTAGGTGGGAACAGGGAGGAAGCTTTCTTT. Its translation is CAISVGGNREEAFF. The chain uses TRBV10-3 and TRBJ1-1; perhaps TRBD1 as D (6 bases). CDR3 length equals 14 residues. The V end lost 4 bases, the J end lost 8 bases, and 17 bases lay between the germline ends. Germline CDR1 and CDR2: ENHRY and SYGVKD.